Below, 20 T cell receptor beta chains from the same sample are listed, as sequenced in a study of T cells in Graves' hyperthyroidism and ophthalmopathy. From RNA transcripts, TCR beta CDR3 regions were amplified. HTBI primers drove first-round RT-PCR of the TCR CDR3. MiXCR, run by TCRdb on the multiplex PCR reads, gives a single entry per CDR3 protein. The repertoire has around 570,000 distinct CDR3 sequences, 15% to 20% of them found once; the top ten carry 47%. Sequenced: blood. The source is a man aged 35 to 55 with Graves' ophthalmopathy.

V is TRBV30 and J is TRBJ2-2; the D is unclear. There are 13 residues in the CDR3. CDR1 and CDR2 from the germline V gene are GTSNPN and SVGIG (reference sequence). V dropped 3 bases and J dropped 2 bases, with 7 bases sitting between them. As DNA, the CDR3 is TGTGCCTGGAGAATGGGAAACACCGGGGAGCTGTTTTTT. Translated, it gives CAWRMGNTGELFF.

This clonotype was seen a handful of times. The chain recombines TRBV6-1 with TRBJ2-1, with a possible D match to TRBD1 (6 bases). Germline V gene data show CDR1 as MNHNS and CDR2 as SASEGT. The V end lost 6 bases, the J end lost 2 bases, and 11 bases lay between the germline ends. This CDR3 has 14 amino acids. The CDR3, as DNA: TGTGCCAGCAGCCTCGGGACACCCTACAATGAGCAGTTCTTC. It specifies CASSLGTPYNEQFF.

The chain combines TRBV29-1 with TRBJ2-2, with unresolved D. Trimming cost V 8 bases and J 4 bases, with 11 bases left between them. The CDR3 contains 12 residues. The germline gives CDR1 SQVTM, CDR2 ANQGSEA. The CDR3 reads CSTHSRTGELFF. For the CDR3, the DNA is TGCAGCACCCACTCCCGCACCGGGGAGCTGTTTTTT.

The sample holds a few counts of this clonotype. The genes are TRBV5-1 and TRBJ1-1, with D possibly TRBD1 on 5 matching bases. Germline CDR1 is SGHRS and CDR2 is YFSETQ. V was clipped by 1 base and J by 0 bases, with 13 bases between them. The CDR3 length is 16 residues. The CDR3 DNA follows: TGCGCCAGCAGCTTGTTACAGGTGGGGATGAACACTGAAGCTTTCTTT. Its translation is CASSLLQVGMNTEAFF.

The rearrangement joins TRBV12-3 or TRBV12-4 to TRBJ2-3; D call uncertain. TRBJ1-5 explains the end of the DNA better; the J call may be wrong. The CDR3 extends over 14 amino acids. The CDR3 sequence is CASSFGLSTDTQHF. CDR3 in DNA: TGTGCCAGCAGTTTCGGTTTAAGCACAGATACGCAGCATTTT.

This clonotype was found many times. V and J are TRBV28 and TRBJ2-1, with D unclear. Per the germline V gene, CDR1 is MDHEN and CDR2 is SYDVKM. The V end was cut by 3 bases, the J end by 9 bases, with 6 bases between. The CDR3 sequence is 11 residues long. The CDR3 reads CASSFLGEQFF. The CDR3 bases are TGTGCCAGCAGTTTTTTAGGTGAGCAGTTCTTC. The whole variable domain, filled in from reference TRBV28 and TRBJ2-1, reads DVKVTQSSRYLVKRTGEKVFLECVQDMDHENMFWYRQDPGLGLRLIYFSYDVKMKEKGDIPEGYSVSREKKERFSLILESASTNQTSMYLCASSFLGEQFFGPGTRLTVL.

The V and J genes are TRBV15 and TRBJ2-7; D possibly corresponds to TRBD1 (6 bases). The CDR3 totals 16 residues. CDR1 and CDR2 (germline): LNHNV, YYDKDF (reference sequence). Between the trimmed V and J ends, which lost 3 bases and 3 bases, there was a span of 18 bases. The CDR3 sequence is CATSRGHNRDDYEQYF. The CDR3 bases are TGTGCCACCAGCAGGGGACACAACAGGGATGACTACGAGCAGTACTTC.

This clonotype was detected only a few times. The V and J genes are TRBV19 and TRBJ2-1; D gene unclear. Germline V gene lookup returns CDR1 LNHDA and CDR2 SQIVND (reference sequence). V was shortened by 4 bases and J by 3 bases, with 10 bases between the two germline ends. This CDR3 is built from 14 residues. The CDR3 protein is CASSNKKGYNEQFF. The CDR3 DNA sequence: TGTGCCAGTAGTAACAAGAAGGGCTACAATGAGCAGTTCTTC.

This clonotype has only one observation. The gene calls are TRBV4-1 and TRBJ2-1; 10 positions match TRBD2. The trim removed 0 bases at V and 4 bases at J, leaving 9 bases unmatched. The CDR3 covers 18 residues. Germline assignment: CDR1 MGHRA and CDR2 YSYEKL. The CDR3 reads CASSQDPPSGGAYNEQFF. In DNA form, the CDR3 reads TGCGCCAGCAGCCAAGATCCCCCCAGCGGGGGGGCGTACAATGAGCAGTTCTTC.

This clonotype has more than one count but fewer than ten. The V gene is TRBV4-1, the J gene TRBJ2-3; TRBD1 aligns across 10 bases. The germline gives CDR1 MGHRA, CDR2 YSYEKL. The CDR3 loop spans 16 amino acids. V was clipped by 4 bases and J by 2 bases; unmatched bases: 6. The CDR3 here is CASSPTGTGATDTQYF. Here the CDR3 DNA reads TGCGCCAGCAGCCCCACTGGGACAGGGGCCACAGATACGCAGTATTTT.

CDR3 sequence: CASSPGPVNTGELFF. In nucleotides, the CDR3 is TGTGCCAGCTCCCCCGGGCCAGTGAACACCGGGGAGCTGTTTTTT. The chain uses TRBV18 and TRBJ2-2; D unclear. In germline, CDR1 is KGHSH, CDR2 LQKENI. The CDR3 is made up of 15 amino acids. V lost 6 bases, J lost 1 base, and 12 bases lay in between.

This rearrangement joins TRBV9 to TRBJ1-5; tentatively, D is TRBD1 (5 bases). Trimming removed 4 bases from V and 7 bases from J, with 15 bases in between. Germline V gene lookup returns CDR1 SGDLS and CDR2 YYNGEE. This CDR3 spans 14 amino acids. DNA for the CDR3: TGTGCCAGCAGCCCTCTTCAGGGACCCCAGCCCCAGCATTTT. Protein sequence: CASSPLQGPQPQHF.

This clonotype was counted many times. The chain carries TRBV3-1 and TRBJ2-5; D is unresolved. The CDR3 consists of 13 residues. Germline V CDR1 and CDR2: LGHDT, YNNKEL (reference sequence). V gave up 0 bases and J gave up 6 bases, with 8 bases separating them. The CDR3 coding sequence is TGTGCCAGCAGCCAAGAACAGCGCCAGACCCAGTACTTC. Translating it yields CASSQEQRQTQYF.

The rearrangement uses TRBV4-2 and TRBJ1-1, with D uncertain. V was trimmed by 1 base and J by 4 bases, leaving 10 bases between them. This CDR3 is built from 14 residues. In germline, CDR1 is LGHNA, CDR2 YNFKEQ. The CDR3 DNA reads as TGTGCCAGCAGCCAAGGAGGATGGGGCACTGAAGCTTTCTTT. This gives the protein CASSQGGWGTEAFF.

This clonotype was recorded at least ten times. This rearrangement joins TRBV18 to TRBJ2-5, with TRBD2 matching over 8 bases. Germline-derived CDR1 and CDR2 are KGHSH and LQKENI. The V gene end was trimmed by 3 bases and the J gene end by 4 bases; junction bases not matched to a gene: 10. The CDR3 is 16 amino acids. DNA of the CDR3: TGTGCCAGCTCACCGGTTTCGGGAGGGAGATTAGAGACCCAGTACTTC. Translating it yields CASSPVSGGRLETQYF. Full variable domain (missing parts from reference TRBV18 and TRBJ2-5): NAGVMQNPRHLVRRRGQEARLRCSPMKGHSHVYWYRQLPEEGLKFMVYLQKENIIDESGMPKERFSAEFPKEGPSILRIQQVVRGDSAAYFCASSPVSGGRLETQYFGPGTRLLVL.

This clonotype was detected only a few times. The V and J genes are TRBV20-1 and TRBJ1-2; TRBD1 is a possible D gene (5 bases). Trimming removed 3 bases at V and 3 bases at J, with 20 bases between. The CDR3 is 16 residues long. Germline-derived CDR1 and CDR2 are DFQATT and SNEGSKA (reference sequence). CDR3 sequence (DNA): TGCAGTGCTAGGTCTATCTTAGGGGAAACCGACTATGGCTACACCTTC. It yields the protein CSARSILGETDYGYTF.

The CDR3 loop reads CSARDRGVAGYTF. The CDR3 DNA reads as TGCAGTGCTAGAGATCGAGGGGTTGCGGGCTACACCTTC. V usage is TRBV20-1 and J usage is TRBJ1-2, with D tentatively TRBD1 (5 bases). Germline V gene sequence: CDR1 DFQATT, CDR2 SNEGSKA (reference sequence). CDR3 length: 13 amino acids. Trimming pared 0 bases from V and 8 bases from J, leaving 13 bases between.

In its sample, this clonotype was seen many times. In DNA, the CDR3 is TGTGCCAGCAGCTTAAGGAGAGAAGGGGGGGGGACCCAGTACTTC. Translation gives CASSLRREGGGTQYF. The chain couples TRBV11-2 to TRBJ2-5; possibly TRBD2 for D (7 bases). Germline loops: CDR1 SGHAT, CDR2 FQNNGV. V was clipped by 2 bases and J by 7 bases, with 17 bases between them. CDR3 length: 15 residues. The full variable domain, with the rest looked up from reference TRBV11-2 and TRBJ2-5, is EAGVAQSPRYKIIEKRQSVAFWCNPISGHATLYWYQQILGQGPKLLIQFQNNGVVDDSQLPKDRFSAERLKGVDSTLKIQPAKLEDSAVYLCASSLRREGGGTQYFGPGTRLLVL.

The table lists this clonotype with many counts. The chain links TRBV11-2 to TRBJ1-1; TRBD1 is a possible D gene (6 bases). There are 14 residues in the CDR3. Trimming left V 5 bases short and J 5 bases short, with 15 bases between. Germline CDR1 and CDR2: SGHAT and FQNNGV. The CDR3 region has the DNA TGTGCCAGCAGCGCAGGGGTCCGAGGGACTGAAGCTTTCTTT. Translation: CASSAGVRGTEAFF.

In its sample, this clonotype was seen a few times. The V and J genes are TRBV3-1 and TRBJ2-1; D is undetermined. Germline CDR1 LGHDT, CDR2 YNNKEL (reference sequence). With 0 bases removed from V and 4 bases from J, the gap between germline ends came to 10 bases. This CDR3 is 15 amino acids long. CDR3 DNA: TGTGCCAGCAGCCAAGATCGAGAAAGGTACAATGAGCAGTTCTTC. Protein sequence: CASSQDRERYNEQFF.